The 21 T cell receptor beta chains listed next were all sequenced from one sample in a study of PD-1 blockade in mismatch repair-deficient tumors. Assay used: immunoSEQ multiplex PCR; TCRdb lists only in-frame clones, some missing. The table lists some 130,000 clones, about nine tenths of them singletons. The sequencing here drew on peripheral blood, taken approximately 71 weeks after starting pembrolizumab. The receptor source for this set is an adult with mismatch repair-deficient cancer.

The genes are TRBV30 and TRBJ1-1; no clear D. CDR3 size: 12 residues. Trimming removed 5 bases from V and 7 bases from J, with 14 bases in between. Germline-derived CDR1 and CDR2 are GTSNPN and SVGIG (reference sequence). DNA for the CDR3: TGTGCCTGGGGAGGGTCGGGAGTTGAAGCTTTCTTT. Its protein is CAWGGSGVEAFF.

This chain uses TRBV6-6 with TRBJ2-2; 7 bases map to TRBD1. This CDR3 is 14 amino acids long. V shed 6 bases and J 7 bases; nucleotides not matched to a gene: 8. Germline V gives CDR1 MNHNY, CDR2 SVGAGI (reference sequence). Written as DNA, the CDR3 is TGTGCCAGCAGCTCAACAGGGGTGAACGGGGAGCTGTTTTTT. Translating it yields CASSSTGVNGELFF.

V gene TRBV2 combines with J gene TRBJ1-2; tentative D call: TRBD1 (5 bases). Germline V gene sequence: CDR1 SNHLY, CDR2 FYNNEI. Trimming pared 3 bases from V and 7 bases from J, leaving 12 bases between. CDR3 size: 13 residues. This chain's CDR3 is CASSDGTVGGYTF. The CDR3 DNA follows: TGTGCCAGCAGTGACGGGACGGTCGGTGGCTACACCTTC.

J is TRBJ2-1 and V is TRBV19; D is possibly TRBD1 or TRBD2 (5 bases each). The CDR3 consists of 16 residues. The V and J ends lost 0 bases and 0 bases respectively, with 9 bases between them. Germline CDR1 LNHDA, CDR2 SQIVND (reference sequence). The CDR3 sequence is CASSIEGTGSYNEQFF. CDR3 in DNA: TGTGCCAGTAGTATAGAGGGGACGGGCTCCTACAATGAGCAGTTCTTC.

Points on this clone: A junction boundary mismatches the germline segment, possibly from a read error. The chain has TRBV19 and TRBJ1-1; 9 positions agree with TRBD1. The CDR3 covers 15 residues. From germline, CDR1 is LNHDA and CDR2 SQIVND (reference sequence). The DNA of the CDR3 is TGTGCCACCTTATGGCGGACAGGGGTGAAGACTGAAGCTTTCTTT. Translated, it gives CATLWRTGVKTEAFF.

The V call is TRBV27, the J call TRBJ2-1; TRBD2 might be the D (6 bases). With 4 bases removed from V and 3 bases from J, the gap between germline ends came to 16 bases. Germline V gene data show CDR1 as MNHEY and CDR2 as SMNVEV (reference sequence). CDR3 length: 16 amino acids. The CDR3 region has the DNA TGTGCCAGCAGTTCCGCCTCCACTAGCTTCTACAATGAGCAGTTCTTC. It encodes CASSSASTSFYNEQFF.

This clone has just one count. The gene calls are TRBV30 and TRBJ1-2, with a possible D match to TRBD1 (5 bases). V lost 2 bases and J 1 base, leaving 17 bases between the germline ends. The CDR3 spans 16 residues. CDR1 and CDR2 (germline): GTSNPN, SVGIG (reference sequence). The CDR3 loop reads CAWSRSRGQHNYGYTF. CDR3 coding DNA: TGTGCCTGGAGTCGCTCGCGGGGCCAGCATAACTATGGCTACACCTTC.

The count of this clone is one. The rearrangement uses TRBV5-1 and TRBJ2-5; D not resolved. The CDR3 covers 14 residues. Trimming removed 0 bases at V and 1 base at J, with 7 bases between. CDR1 and CDR2 (germline): SGHRS, YFSETQ. DNA of the CDR3: TGCGCCAGCAGCTTGGGGAGAATCCAAGAGACCCAGTACTTC. It specifies CASSLGRIQETQYF.

The J gene is TRBJ1-5, the V gene TRBV6-5, with D perhaps matching TRBD1 (5 bases). Germline loops: CDR1 MNHEY, CDR2 SVGAGI. The CDR3 is made up of 14 amino acids. The V end lost 4 bases, the J end lost 2 bases, and 9 bases lay between the germline ends. CDR3 nucleotides: TGTGCCAGCAGTTGGGACTCAGGCAATCAGCCCCAGCATTTT. This gives the protein CASSWDSGNQPQHF.

The chain has TRBV19 and TRBJ2-2, with D possibly matching TRBD1 (5 bases). Trimming removed 0 bases at V and 5 bases at J, with 19 bases between. Germline CDR1 and CDR2: LNHDA and SQIVND (reference sequence). There are 18 residues in the CDR3. CDR3 in DNA: TGTGCCAGTAGTATAGAGTACAGGTTGAGAGTGAAGACCGGGGAGCTGTTTTTT. It codes for CASSIEYRLRVKTGELFF.

V is TRBV30 and J is TRBJ2-7; D unresolved. Trimming removed 2 bases from V and 7 bases from J, with 9 bases in between. The CDR3 has 11 residues. Germline V CDR1 and CDR2: GTSNPN, SVGIG (reference sequence). This CDR3 reads CAWSPQEEQYF. In DNA form, the CDR3 reads TGTGCCTGGAGTCCGCAGGAAGAGCAGTACTTC.

This chain uses TRBV5-1 with TRBJ2-2; the D gene is possibly TRBD1 (6 bases). Trimming cost V 7 bases and J 4 bases, with 14 bases left between them. The CDR3 extends over 14 amino acids. Germline CDR1 is SGHRS and CDR2 is YFSETQ. CDR3 in DNA: TGCGCCAGCGGACGGGACATCCTCACCGGGGAGCTGTTTTTT. Its protein product is CASGRDILTGELFF.

The rearrangement links TRBV11-3 to TRBJ2-1; D could derive from TRBD1 or TRBD2 (5 bases each). This CDR3 has 13 residues. V was shortened by 5 bases and J by 6 bases, with 11 bases between the two germline ends. Germline V CDR1 and CDR2: SGHNT, YENEEA. This CDR3 is CASSPGTSNEQFF. The CDR3 nucleotides are TGTGCCAGCAGCCCCGGGACGAGCAATGAGCAGTTCTTC.

The chain employs TRBV5-1 and TRBJ2-3; 7 bases fit TRBD1. The CDR3 extends over 17 amino acids. The germline V gene encodes CDR1 SGHRS and CDR2 YFSETQ. The junction had 10 bases not matched to a gene; V was cut back by 1 base and J by 2 bases. For the CDR3, the DNA is TGCGCCAGCAGCTTGCATGGGGTTGGGACAGTCACAGATACGCAGTATTTT. Translating gives CASSLHGVGTVTDTQYF.

Details on this clone: One end of the junction varies from germline; a read error may be responsible. The chain recombines TRBV7-7 with TRBJ2-5; a weak D match, TRBD1 (5 bases). CDR3 length: 16 residues. CDR1 is SSHAT and CDR2 is FNYEAQ in the germline V gene (reference sequence). CDR3 amino acids: CASSKTAGPQIETQYF. CDR3 nucleotide sequence: TGTGCTAGCAGCAAGACGGCAGGGCCTCAGATCGAGACCCAGTACTTC.

The J gene is TRBJ1-1, the V gene TRBV19; D remains unclear. V shed 3 bases and J shed 1 base, with 3 bases lying between them. Germline loops: CDR1 LNHDA, CDR2 SQIVND (reference sequence). The CDR3 is made up of 12 amino acids. In DNA form, the CDR3 reads TGTGCCAGTAGTATTTGGAACACTGAAGCTTTCTTT. Translated: CASSIWNTEAFF.

The table lists this clone with a count of one. One end of the junction varies from germline; a read error may be responsible. The chain uses TRBV9 and TRBJ2-1; D is undetermined. Per the germline V gene, CDR1 is SGDLS and CDR2 is YYNGEE. The CDR3 consists of 16 residues. CDR3 in DNA: TGTGCCAGCAGTGTAGATCCGATATTCGCCTACAATGAGCAGTTCTTC. Its translation: CASSVDPIFAYNEQFF.

The chain is built from TRBV13 and TRBJ2-3; TRBD2 agrees at 9 bases. Per germline, CDR1 PRHDT and CDR2 FYEKMQ (reference sequence). The CDR3 totals 16 residues. J was trimmed by 2 bases and V by 6 bases; bases with no gene match: 9. The CDR3 DNA reads TGTGCCAGCAGTTCGCGGGAGGGCCGGGACACAGATACGCAGTATTTT. Residues: CASSSREGRDTDTQYF.

This clone was seen only a few times. V and J are TRBV6-4 and TRBJ2-3; no reliable D call. Germline V CDR1 and CDR2: MRHNA, SNTAGT. The CDR3 consists of 16 residues. V was shortened by 4 bases and J by 3 bases, with 17 bases between the two germline ends. The CDR3 loop is CASSALGGLSTDTQYF. The DNA for the CDR3 is TGTGCCAGCAGTGCCCTAGGTGGCCTCTCAACAGATACGCAGTATTTT.

This clone turned up a few times. The chain couples TRBV7-9 to TRBJ1-4; D not resolved. V was cut by 4 bases and J by 5 bases, with 5 bases left in between. The CDR3 spans 12 residues. CDR1 is SEHNR, CDR2 FQNEAQ, per germline (reference sequence). As DNA, the CDR3 is TGTGCCAGCAGCTGGCGGAATGAAAAACTGTTTTTT. This codes for CASSWRNEKLFF.

The chain joins TRBV6-4 to TRBJ2-3, with 10 bases aligning to TRBD2. The CDR3 totals 15 residues. Trimming took 0 bases from V and 4 from J; bases not matched to a gene: 1. Germline V CDR1 and CDR2: MRHNA, SNTAGT. The CDR3 DNA sequence: TGTGCCAGCAGTGACTCAGCGGGAGGGCCAGATACGCAGTATTTT. This translates into CASSDSAGGPDTQYF.